This T cell receptor (beta chain) came from a study of cytomegalovirus exposure and HLA in healthy donors. Across the study: Previous work identified 100 million or so unique TCR beta sequences from around 200 million T cells.

PCR amplification relied on 60 Vbeta primers (plus 13 Jbeta primers). The method was immunoSEQ multiplex PCR; TCRdb's version includes in-frame clones alone and lacks a portion of them. Of about 130,000 clones in the sample, 65% to 90% were seen once. CDR3 length: 14 residues. The ends were cut back, 5 bases at V and 9 bases at J, with 17 bases in the middle. Germline assignment: CDR1 MNHEY and CDR2 SMNVEV (reference sequence). This sequence was found in a man aged 45-65 years in good health and CMV-seronegative. V gene TRBV27 combines with J gene TRBJ2-1, with a weak D call TRBD1 (6 bases). The sequencing input was PBMCs. For the CDR3, the DNA is TGTGCCAGCAGTATCAGGGGTTTGAACAGTGAGCAGTTCTTC. It encodes CASSIRGLNSEQFF.